This entry concerns a single TCR beta chain. As yet, its antigen is unknown. These data originate in a study of T cells after yellow fever vaccination. TCR cDNA, made by 5'RACE template switching, carried an added universal primer site and UMIs. TCRdb re-analysed the 5' RACE reads in MiXCR, keeping a single row per CDR3 protein. The sample contains about 400,000 distinct CDR3 sequences, 11% of which appear only once. Overall study findings and caveats: The booster response re-showed most primary clones: approximately 95% CD4, more than 80% CD8.

J was trimmed by 14 bases and V by 8 bases; bases with no gene match: 11. The CDR3 is 13 residues long. Germline V lookup: CDR1 MNHNS, CDR2 SASEGT. The rearrangement joins TRBV6-1 to TRBJ1-6, with 8 bases fitting TRBD1. This clonotype was sampled from a man aged 18 to 30 who received the YFV17D yellow fever vaccine. This specimen was PBMCs, taken on the day of the first yellow fever vaccination. For the CDR3, the DNA is TGTGCCAGCGCCCGGAACAGGGGGGTTACCCTCCACTTT. It specifies CASARNRGVTLHF.